This T cell receptor beta chain was recovered during a study of blood T cell repertoires in COVID-19. Study-level background: Sources were T cells, B-cell-depleted T cells, or PBMCs; the material itself was cDNA or gDNA.

This CDR3 spans 16 amino acids. Germline values: CDR1 SGHRS, CDR2 YFSETQ. V gave up 2 bases and J gave up 4 bases; unmatched junction bases: 3. Per the original methods: Researchers report that nucleated cell counts were estimated from reference gene primer amplification. Sequenced by immunoSEQ multiplex PCR; TCRdb stores in-frame clones only, minus some. The V and J calls and clone size were taken over from that table, and D and trimming were inferred from the DNA. The table shows fewer than 250,000 clones, with roughly 80% occurring only once. The sequenced material came from peripheral blood. This clonotype was obtained from a woman in her sixties with active or convalescent COVID-19. This chain uses TRBV5-1 with TRBJ2-2, with 12 positions matching TRBD1. The CDR3 sequence is CASSLPGQGATGELFF. The DNA for the CDR3 is TGCGCCAGCAGCTTACCGGGACAGGGGGCCACCGGGGAGCTGTTTTTT.